This T cell receptor (beta chain) was identified in a study of T cells in tuberculosis. Across the whole study: Sequenced TCRs come from CD1B-GMM tetramer-binding T cells.

The CDR3 is 18 amino acids. Germline V gives CDR1 SEHNR, CDR2 FQNEAQ (reference sequence). Trimming cost V 4 bases and J 0 bases, with 18 bases left between them. The protocol was immunoSEQ multiplex PCR, while the TCRdb copy is restricted to in-frame clones and leaves out a portion. The table includes some 10,000 clones, 94% detected once. The clonotype was recovered from an adult with tuberculosis. Sequenced material: PBMCs. The chain recombines TRBV7-9 with TRBJ2-2; possibly TRBD1 for D (7 bases). The CDR3 nucleotides read TGTGCCAGCAGCTCTCCGGGCAGGGGGACTCCGAACACCGGGGAGCTGTTTTTT. Amino acids: CASSSPGRGTPNTGELFF.